Listed below are T cell receptor beta chains from one sample, sequenced in a study of shared clonotypes between healthy human individuals. Clones were read by immunoSEQ multiplex PCR, and TCRdb kept only the in-frame ones, dropping some. This repertoire shows a few million clones, 85% to 95% found once; its top ten account for about 0.13%. Sequencing used naive CD4+ T cells sorted from blood. The receptor set was obtained from a man aged 18 to 30 in good health. Each CDR3 is given with its conserved first and last residue. The D gene is left open where the match is weak. Only part of the rows carry a size: once, few, many, or a class if the clone is expanded.

d_gene: TRBD1
j_gene: TRBJ2-5
abundance: once
v_gene: TRBV5-1
CDR3nt: TGCGCCAGCAGCCAGAGGGGACAGGGGACGGAGACCCAGTACTTC
CDR3aa: CASSQRGQGTETQYF

d_gene: TRBD1
j_gene: TRBJ2-7
abundance: -
v_gene: TRBV4-1
CDR3nt: TGCGCCAGCAGCCGGACAGGGATCGAGCAGTACTTC
CDR3aa: CASSRTGIEQYF

d_gene: -
j_gene: TRBJ2-7
abundance: -
v_gene: TRBV5-6
CDR3nt: TGTGCCAGCAGCTTGTTCCGGGAGCAGTACTTC
CDR3aa: CASSLFREQYF

d_gene: -
j_gene: TRBJ2-7
abundance: -
v_gene: TRBV15
CDR3nt: TGTGCCACCAGCTCATGGGACCGTACTTCCTACGAGCAGTACTTC
CDR3aa: CATSSWDRTSYEQYF

d_gene: TRBD1
j_gene: TRBJ1-2
abundance: -
v_gene: TRBV30
CDR3nt: TGTGCCTTGACCTCCGGGACAGGGCGCGGGGGCTACACCTTC
CDR3aa: CALTSGTGRGGYTF

d_gene: -
j_gene: TRBJ2-3
abundance: -
v_gene: TRBV7-2
CDR3nt: TGTGCCAGCAGCTTAGTAGCGGCGGATACGCAGTATTTT
CDR3aa: CASSLVAADTQYF

d_gene: -
j_gene: TRBJ1-3
abundance: -
v_gene: TRBV5-1
CDR3nt: TGCGCCAGCAGCCCCCACAGGGCGAGCTCTGGAAACACCATATATTTT
CDR3aa: CASSPHRASSGNTIYF

d_gene: -
j_gene: TRBJ2-5
abundance: -
v_gene: TRBV9
CDR3nt: TGTGCCAGCAGCGTAGGGGGGGCCACGGTGGAGACCCAGTACTTC
CDR3aa: CASSVGGATVETQYF

d_gene: -
j_gene: TRBJ2-5
abundance: -
v_gene: TRBV7-2
CDR3nt: TGTGCCAGCAGCTTAGTCGGGCGGGGAATCCAAGAGACCCAGTACTTC
CDR3aa: CASSLVGRGIQETQYF

d_gene: TRBD1
j_gene: TRBJ1-6
abundance: few
v_gene: TRBV30
CDR3nt: TGTGCCTGGGGCACCGGGACAGGGAATTCACCCCTCCACTTT
CDR3aa: CAWGTGTGNSPLHF

d_gene: -
j_gene: TRBJ2-7
abundance: -
v_gene: TRBV19
CDR3nt: TGTGCCAGTAGCAGGAGCAGAAACTACGAGCAGTACTTC
CDR3aa: CASSRSRNYEQYF

d_gene: TRBD1
j_gene: TRBJ1-1
abundance: -
v_gene: TRBV4-3
CDR3nt: TGCGCCAGCATGGACAGGGGGAACACTGAAGCTTTCTTT
CDR3aa: CASMDRGNTEAFF

d_gene: -
j_gene: TRBJ1-2
abundance: -
v_gene: TRBV28
CDR3nt: TGTGCCAGCAGTTCCCCACCCGGACAGACCTATGGCTACACCTTC
CDR3aa: CASSSPPGQTYGYTF

d_gene: TRBD1
j_gene: TRBJ1-1
abundance: few
v_gene: TRBV10-3
CDR3nt: TGTGCCATCAGTATCGACAGGGCGAACACTGAAGCTTTCTTT
CDR3aa: CAISIDRANTEAFF